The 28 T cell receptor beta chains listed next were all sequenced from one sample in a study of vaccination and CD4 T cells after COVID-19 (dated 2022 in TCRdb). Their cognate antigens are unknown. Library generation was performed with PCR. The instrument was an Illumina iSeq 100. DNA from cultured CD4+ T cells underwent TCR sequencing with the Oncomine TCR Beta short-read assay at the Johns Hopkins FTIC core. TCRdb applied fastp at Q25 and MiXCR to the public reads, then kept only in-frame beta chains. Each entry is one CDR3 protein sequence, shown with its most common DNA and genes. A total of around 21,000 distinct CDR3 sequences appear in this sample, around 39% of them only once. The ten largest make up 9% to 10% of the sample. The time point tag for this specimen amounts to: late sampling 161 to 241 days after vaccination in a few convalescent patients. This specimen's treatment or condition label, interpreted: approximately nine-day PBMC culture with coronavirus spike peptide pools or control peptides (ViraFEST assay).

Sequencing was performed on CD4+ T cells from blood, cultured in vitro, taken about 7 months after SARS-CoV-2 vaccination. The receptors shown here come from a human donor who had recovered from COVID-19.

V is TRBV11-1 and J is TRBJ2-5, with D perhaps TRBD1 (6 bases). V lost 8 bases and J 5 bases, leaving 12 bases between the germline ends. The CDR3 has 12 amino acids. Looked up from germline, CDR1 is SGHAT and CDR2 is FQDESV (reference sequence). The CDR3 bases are TGTGCCAGCGGAACAGGGCTGGAGACCCAGTACTTC. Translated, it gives CASGTGLETQYF. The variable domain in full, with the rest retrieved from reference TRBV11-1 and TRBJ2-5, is EAEVAQSPRYKITEKSQAVAFWCDPISGHATLYWYRQILGQGPELLVQFQDESVVDDSQLPKDRFSAERLKGVDSTLKIQPAELGDSAMYLCASGTGLETQYFGPGTRLLVL.

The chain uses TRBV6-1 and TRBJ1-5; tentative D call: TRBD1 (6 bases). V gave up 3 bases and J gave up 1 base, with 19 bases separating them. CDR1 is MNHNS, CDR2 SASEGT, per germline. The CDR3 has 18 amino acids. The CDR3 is CASSELVRRQESNQPQHF. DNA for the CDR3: TGTGCCAGCAGTGAGCTCGTCCGGAGACAGGAAAGCAATCAGCCCCAGCATTTT.

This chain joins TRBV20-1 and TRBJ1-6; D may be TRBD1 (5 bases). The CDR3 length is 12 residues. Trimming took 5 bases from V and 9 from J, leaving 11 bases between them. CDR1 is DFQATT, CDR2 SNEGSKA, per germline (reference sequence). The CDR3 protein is CSAGRRGSPLHF. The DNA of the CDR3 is TGCAGTGCTGGTCGGAGGGGTTCACCCCTCCACTTT.

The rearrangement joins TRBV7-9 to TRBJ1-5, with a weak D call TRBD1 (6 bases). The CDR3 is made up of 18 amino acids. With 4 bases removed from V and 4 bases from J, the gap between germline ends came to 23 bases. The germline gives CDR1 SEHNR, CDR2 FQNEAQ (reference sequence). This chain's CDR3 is CASSSSRIGTGFNQPQHF. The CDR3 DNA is TGTGCCAGCAGCTCATCCCGGATTGGTACAGGGTTTAATCAGCCCCAGCATTTT.

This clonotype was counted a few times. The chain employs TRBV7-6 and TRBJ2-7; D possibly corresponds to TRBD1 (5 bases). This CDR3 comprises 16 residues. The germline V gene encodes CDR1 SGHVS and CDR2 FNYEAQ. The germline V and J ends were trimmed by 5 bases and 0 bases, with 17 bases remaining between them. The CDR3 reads CASSPRTSSTSYEQYF. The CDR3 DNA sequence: TGTGCCAGCAGCCCTAGGACAAGCAGCACCTCCTACGAGCAGTACTTC.

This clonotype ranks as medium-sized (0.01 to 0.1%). CDR3 in DNA: TGCAGCGTAATGCACCAACAGGGTTCCTACGAGCAGTACTTC. This gives the protein CSVMHQQGSYEQYF. The chain recombines TRBV29-1 with TRBJ2-7; perhaps TRBD1 as D (6 bases). Germline values: CDR1 SQVTM, CDR2 ANQGSEA. CDR3 length equals 14 residues. V was cut by 6 bases and J by 1 base, with 16 bases left in between.

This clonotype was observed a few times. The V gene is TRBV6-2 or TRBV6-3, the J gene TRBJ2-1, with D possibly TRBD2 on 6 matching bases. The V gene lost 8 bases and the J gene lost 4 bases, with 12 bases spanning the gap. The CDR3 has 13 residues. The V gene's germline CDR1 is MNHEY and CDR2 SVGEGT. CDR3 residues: CASGPSEYNEQFF. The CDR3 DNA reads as TGTGCCAGCGGGCCTAGCGAGTACAATGAGCAGTTCTTC.

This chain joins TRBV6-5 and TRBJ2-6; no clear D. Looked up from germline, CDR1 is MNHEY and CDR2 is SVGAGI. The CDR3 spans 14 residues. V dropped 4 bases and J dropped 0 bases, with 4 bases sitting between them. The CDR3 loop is CASSSSSGANVLTF. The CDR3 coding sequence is TGTGCCAGCAGTTCAAGCTCTGGGGCCAACGTCCTGACTTTC.

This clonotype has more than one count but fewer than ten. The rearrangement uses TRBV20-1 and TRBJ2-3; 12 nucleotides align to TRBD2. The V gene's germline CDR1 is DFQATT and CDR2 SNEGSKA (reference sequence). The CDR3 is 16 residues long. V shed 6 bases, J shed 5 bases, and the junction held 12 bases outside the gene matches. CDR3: CSAFPLAGGAEDTQYF. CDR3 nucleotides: TGCAGTGCCTTCCCTCTAGCGGGAGGGGCAGAAGATACGCAGTATTTT.

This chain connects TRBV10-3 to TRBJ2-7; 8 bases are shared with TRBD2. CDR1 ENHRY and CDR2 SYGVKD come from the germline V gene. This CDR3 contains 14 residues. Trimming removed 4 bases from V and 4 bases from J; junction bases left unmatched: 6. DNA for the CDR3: TGTGCCATCAGTGGCGGGGGGCGCGGTTACGAGCAGTACTTC. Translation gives CAISGGGRGYEQYF.

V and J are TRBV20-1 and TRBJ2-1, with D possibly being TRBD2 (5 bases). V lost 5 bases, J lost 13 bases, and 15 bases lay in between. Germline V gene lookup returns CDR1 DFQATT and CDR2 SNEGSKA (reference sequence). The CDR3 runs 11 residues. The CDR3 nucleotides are TGCAGTGCTCCCGGGAAGGGCCCTCAGTTCTTC. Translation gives CSAPGKGPQFF.

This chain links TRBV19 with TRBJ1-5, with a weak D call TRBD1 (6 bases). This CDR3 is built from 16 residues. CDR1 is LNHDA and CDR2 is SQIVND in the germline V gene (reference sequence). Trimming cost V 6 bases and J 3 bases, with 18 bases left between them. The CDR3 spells CASSLTGWGLNQPQHF. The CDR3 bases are TGTGCCAGTAGCCTTACAGGGTGGGGTCTCAATCAGCCCCAGCATTTT.

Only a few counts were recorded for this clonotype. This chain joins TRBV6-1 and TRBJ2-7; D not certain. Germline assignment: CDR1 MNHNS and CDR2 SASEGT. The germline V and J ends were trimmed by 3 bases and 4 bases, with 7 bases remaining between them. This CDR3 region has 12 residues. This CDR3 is CASSEAIYEQYF. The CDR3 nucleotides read TGTGCCAGCAGTGAGGCTATTTACGAGCAGTACTTC.

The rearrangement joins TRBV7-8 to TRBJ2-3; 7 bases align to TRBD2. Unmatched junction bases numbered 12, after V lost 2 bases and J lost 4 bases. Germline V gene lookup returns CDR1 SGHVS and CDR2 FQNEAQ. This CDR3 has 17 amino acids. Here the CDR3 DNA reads TGTGCCAGCAGCTTAATCGGCGGGGGAGGTAGGGCAGATACGCAGTATTTT. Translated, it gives CASSLIGGGGRADTQYF. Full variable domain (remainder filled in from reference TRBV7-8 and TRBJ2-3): GAGVSQSPRYKVAKRGQDVALRCDPISGHVSLFWYQQALGQGPEFLTYFQNEAQLDKSGLPSDRFFAERPEGSVSTLKIQRTQQEDSAVYLCASSLIGGGGRADTQYFGPGTRLTVL.

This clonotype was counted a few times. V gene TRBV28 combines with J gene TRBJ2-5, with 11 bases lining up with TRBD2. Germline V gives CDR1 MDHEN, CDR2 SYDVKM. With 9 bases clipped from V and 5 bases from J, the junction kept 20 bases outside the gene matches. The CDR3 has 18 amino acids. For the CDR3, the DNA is TGTGCCAGAAGAGGGGCTAGCGGGAGGCAATTATTCTCGGAGACCCAGTACTTC. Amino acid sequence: CARRGASGRQLFSETQYF.

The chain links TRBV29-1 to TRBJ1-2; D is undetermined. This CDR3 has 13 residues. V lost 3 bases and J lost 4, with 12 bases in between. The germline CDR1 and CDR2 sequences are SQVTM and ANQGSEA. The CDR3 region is CSVERSSLYGYTF. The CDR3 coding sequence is TGCAGCGTTGAGCGGAGCTCCCTCTATGGCTACACCTTC.

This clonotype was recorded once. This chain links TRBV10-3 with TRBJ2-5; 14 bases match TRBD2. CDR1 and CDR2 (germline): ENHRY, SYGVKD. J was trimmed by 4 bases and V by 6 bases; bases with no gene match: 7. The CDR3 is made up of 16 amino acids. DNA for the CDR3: TGTGCCATCAGGGGGGGACTAGCGGGAGAAGGAGAGACCCAGTACTTC. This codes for CAIRGGLAGEGETQYF.

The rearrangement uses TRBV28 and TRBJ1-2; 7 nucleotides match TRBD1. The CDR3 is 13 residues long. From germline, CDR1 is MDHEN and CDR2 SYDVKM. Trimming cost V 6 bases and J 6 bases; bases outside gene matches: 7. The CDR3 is CASRATGTNGYTF. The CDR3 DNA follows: TGTGCCAGCAGGGCGACAGGGACGAATGGCTACACCTTC.

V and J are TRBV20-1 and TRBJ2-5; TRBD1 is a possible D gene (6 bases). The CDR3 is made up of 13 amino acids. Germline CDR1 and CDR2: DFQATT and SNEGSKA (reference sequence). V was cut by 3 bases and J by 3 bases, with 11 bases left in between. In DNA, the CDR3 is TGCAGTGCTAGGGACAGTGAGAAAGAGACCCAGTACTTC. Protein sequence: CSARDSEKETQYF.

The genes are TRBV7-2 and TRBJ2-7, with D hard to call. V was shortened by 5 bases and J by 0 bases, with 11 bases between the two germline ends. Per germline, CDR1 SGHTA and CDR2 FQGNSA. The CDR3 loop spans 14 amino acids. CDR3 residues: CASSPDSSSYEQYF. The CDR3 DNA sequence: TGTGCCAGCAGCCCCGACTCAAGCTCCTACGAGCAGTACTTC.

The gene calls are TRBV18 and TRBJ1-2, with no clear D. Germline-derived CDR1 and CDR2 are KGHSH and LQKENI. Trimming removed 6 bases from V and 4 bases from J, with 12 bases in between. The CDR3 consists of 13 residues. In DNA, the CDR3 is TGTGCCAGCTCTCCTGGTACGACCTATGGCTACACCTTC. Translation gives CASSPGTTYGYTF.

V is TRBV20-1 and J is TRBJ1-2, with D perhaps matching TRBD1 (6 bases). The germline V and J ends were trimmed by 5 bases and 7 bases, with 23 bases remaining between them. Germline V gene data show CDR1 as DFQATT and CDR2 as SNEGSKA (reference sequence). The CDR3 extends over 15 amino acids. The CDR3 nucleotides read TGCAGTGCTGCGAACAGGGACACCTTAAGTGGTGGCTACACCTTC. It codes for CSAANRDTLSGGYTF.

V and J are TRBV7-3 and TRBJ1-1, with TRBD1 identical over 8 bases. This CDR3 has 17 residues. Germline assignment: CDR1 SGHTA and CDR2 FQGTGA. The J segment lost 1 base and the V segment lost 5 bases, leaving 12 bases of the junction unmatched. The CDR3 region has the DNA TGTGCCAGCAGCGTTACTGCGCTAGGGACAGGGAACACTGAAGCTTTCTTT. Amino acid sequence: CASSVTALGTGNTEAFF.

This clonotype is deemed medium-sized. CDR3 nucleotides: TGTGCCAGCAGCTCACACAGGGGGCCCTACGAGCAGTACTTC. As protein: CASSSHRGPYEQYF. This chain links TRBV7-9 with TRBJ2-7; 9 positions match TRBD1. The ends lost 4 bases at V and 2 bases at J; junction bases unmatched: 3. Germline V gene data show CDR1 as SEHNR and CDR2 as FQNEAQ (reference sequence). This CDR3 is built from 14 residues.

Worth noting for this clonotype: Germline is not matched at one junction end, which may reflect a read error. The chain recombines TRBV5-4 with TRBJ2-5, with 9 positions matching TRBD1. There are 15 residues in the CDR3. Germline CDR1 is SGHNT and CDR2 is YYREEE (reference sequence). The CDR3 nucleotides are TGTGCCAGCAGCTTGGACAGGGGGCAAATAGAGATCCAGTACTTC. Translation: CASSLDRGQIEIQYF.

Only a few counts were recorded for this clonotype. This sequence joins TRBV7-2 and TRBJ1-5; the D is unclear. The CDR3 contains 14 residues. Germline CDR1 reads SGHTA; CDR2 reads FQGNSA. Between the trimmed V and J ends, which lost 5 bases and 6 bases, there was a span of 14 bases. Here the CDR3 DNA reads TGTGCCAGCAGCCTGGCGCGGGCGAGTCAGCCCCAGCATTTT. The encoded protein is CASSLARASQPQHF. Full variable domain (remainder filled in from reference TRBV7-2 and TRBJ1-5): GAGVSQSPSNKVTEKGKDVELRCDPISGHTALYWYRQSLGQGLEFLIYFQGNSAPDKSGLPSDRFSAERTGGSVSTLTIQRTQQEDSAVYLCASSLARASQPQHFGDGTRLSIL.

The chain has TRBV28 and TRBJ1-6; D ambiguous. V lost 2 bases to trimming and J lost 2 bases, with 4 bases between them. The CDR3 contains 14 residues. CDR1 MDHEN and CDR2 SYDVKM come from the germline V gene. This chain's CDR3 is CASSLRTYNSPLHF. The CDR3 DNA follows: TGTGCCAGCAGTTTAAGGACCTATAATTCACCCCTCCACTTT.

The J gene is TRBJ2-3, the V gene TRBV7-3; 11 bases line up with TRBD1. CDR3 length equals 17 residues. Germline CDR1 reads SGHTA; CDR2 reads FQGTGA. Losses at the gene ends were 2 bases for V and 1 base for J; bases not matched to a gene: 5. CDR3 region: CASSLLGQGAGTDTQYF. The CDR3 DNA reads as TGTGCCAGCAGCTTACTTGGACAGGGGGCCGGCACAGATACGCAGTATTTT.